This entry lists 13 T cell receptor beta chains sequenced from one sample in a study of response to subunit inactivated influenza vaccine. TCRdb recomputed calls from the RT-PCR reads with MiXCR, one row per CDR3 protein. The sample carries under 200,000 distinct CDR3 sequences, about 10% recorded once. The material was CD8+ T cells sorted from PBMCs, obtained approximately 25 months after vaccination. The receptors were sampled from a man aged 45 to 70 who received an inactivated influenza vaccine.

For the CDR3, the DNA is TGTGCCAGCACCTTGACAGGGGGAGAATATACTAGCACAGATACGCAGTATTTT. The encoded protein is CASTLTGGEYTSTDTQYF. The chain is built from TRBV12-3 or TRBV12-4 and TRBJ2-3; 9 positions agree with TRBD1. The CDR3 has 18 residues. The V and J ends lost 7 bases and 0 bases, in that order; junction bases with no gene match: 14.

This clonotype was seen a few times. The chain uses TRBV6-1 and TRBJ2-1; TRBD1 matches 8 bases. CDR3 length: 13 residues. Germline V lookup: CDR1 MNHNS, CDR2 SASEGT. After removal of 6 bases from V and 8 bases from J, the junction contained 6 bases not matched to a gene. The CDR3 DNA follows: TGTGCCAGCAGATCGACAGGGGCAGATGAGCAGTTCTTC. This encodes CASRSTGADEQFF.

The chain is built from TRBV20-1 and TRBJ1-6; 9 bases agree with TRBD1. This CDR3 region has 16 residues. The ends lost 1 base at V and 6 bases at J; junction bases unmatched: 7. Germline-derived CDR1 and CDR2 are DFQATT and SNEGSKA (reference sequence). In nucleotides, the CDR3 is TGCAGTGCTAGAGTCTCACAGGGGGCGATTAATTCACCCCTCCACTTT. This encodes CSARVSQGAINSPLHF.

The chain is built from TRBV11-2 and TRBJ1-4; TRBD1 agrees at 8 bases. The CDR3 has 15 residues. The germline V gene encodes CDR1 SGHAT and CDR2 FQNNGV. Germline trimming cut 2 bases from V and 7 bases from J; bases unmatched to any gene: 6. Here the CDR3 reads CASSLSPGGSEKLFF. CDR3 nucleotide sequence: TGTGCCAGCAGCTTATCTCCAGGGGGCAGTGAAAAACTGTTTTTT.

The gene calls are TRBV29-1 and TRBJ2-5; tentative D call: TRBD2 (6 bases). This CDR3 comprises 15 residues. V was pared by 1 base and J by 2 bases, with 14 bases between. Looked up from germline, CDR1 is SQVTM and CDR2 is ANQGSEA. In DNA form, the CDR3 reads TGCAGCGTTGAAGTCCGCCTGGGACTTCAAGAGACCCAGTACTTC. Its translation is CSVEVRLGLQETQYF. The full variable domain, completed using reference TRBV29-1 and TRBJ2-5, is SAVISQKPSRDICQRGTSLTIQCQVDSQVTMMFWYRQQPGQSLTLIATANQGSEATYESGFVIDKFPISRPNLTFSTLTVSNMSPEDSSIYLCSVEVRLGLQETQYFGPGTRLLVL.

This clonotype was recorded a few times. The chain recombines TRBV6-2 or TRBV6-3 with TRBJ2-2, with 8 bases aligning to TRBD1. Germline CDR1 and CDR2: MNHEY and SVGEGT. The CDR3 has 14 amino acids. V was pared by 10 bases and J by 1 base, with 5 bases of the junction left unmatched. CDR3 nucleotide sequence: TGTGCCATCCTTGGACAGGGGAACACCGGGGAGCTGTTTTTT. Residues: CAILGQGNTGELFF.

The rearrangement links TRBV4-1 to TRBJ2-3, with D hard to call. Trimming cost V 0 bases and J 7 bases, with 8 bases left between them. Germline CDR1 and CDR2: MGHRA and YSYEKL. This CDR3 contains 13 residues. CDR3 protein: CASSQDWLNTQYF. In nucleotides, the CDR3 is TGCGCCAGCAGCCAAGATTGGCTTAATACGCAGTATTTT.

The chain couples TRBV5-1 to TRBJ2-1; 11 nucleotides match TRBD2. The V segment lost 5 bases and the J segment 5 bases; nucleotides outside the gene matches: 15. The germline CDR1 and CDR2 sequences are SGHRS and YFSETQ. The CDR3 is 18 amino acids. As DNA, the CDR3 is TGCGCCAGCAGTCATGAGGGGTTAGCGGGGGGGCCACACAATGAGCAGTTCTTC. It specifies CASSHEGLAGGPHNEQFF. Based on the CDR3 plus reference TRBV5-1 and TRBJ2-1, the full variable domain is KAGVTQTPRYLIKTRGQQVTLSCSPISGHRSVSWYQQTPGQGLQFLFEYFSETQRNKGNFPGRFSGRQFSNSRSEMNVSTLELGDSALYLCASSHEGLAGGPHNEQFFGPGTRLTVL.

This clonotype was detected a few times. This sequence joins TRBV2 and TRBJ2-7; D gene unclear. Germline CDR1 is SNHLY and CDR2 is FYNNEI. The CDR3 runs to 12 residues. The V and J ends lost 8 bases and 3 bases respectively, with 11 bases between them. Here the CDR3 reads CASHPGLYEQYF. CDR3 in DNA: TGTGCCAGCCACCCTGGTCTCTACGAGCAGTACTTC.

This clonotype was seen repeatedly, ten times or more. The chain uses TRBV4-2 and TRBJ2-1, with TRBD2 matching 7 bases. V was pared by 1 base and J by 10 bases, with 19 bases of the junction left unmatched. The germline V gene has CDR1 LGHNA and CDR2 YNFKEQ. The CDR3 totals 18 residues. CDR3 sequence: CASSQGLLLGEGWVEQFF. DNA for the CDR3: TGTGCCAGCAGCCAAGGTCTACTCTTGGGGGAGGGATGGGTGGAGCAGTTCTTC.

The gene calls are TRBV7-2 and TRBJ1-2, with 8 bases lining up with TRBD1. This CDR3 has 18 residues. Germline trimming cut 0 bases from V and 2 bases from J; bases unmatched to any gene: 11. Germline CDR1 and CDR2: SGHTA and FQGNSA. CDR3 in DNA: TGTGCCAGCAGCTTAGCAGTGCGTGGACAGGGTGGAAACTATGGCTACACCTTC. Translated, it gives CASSLAVRGQGGNYGYTF.

The J gene is TRBJ2-7, the V gene TRBV20-1; D might be TRBD1 (6 bases). The ends were cut back, 0 bases at V and 2 bases at J, with 11 bases in the middle. The CDR3 is 14 amino acids. Per the germline V gene, CDR1 is DFQATT and CDR2 is SNEGSKA (reference sequence). The CDR3 sequence: CSARDTRTAYEQYF. The CDR3 nucleotides read TGCAGTGCTAGAGATACCAGGACAGCCTACGAGCAGTACTTC.

There are a few counts of this clonotype. The chain links TRBV20-1 to TRBJ2-1; 7 nucleotides match TRBD2. The V gene's germline CDR1 is DFQATT and CDR2 SNEGSKA (reference sequence). The V gene end was trimmed by 8 bases and the J gene end by 0 bases; junction bases not matched to a gene: 4. CDR3 length equals 13 residues. Here the CDR3 DNA reads TGCAGTACGGAGCGGGGCTCCTACAATGAGCAGTTCTTC. This encodes CSTERGSYNEQFF.